The entry below gives a single T cell receptor beta chain sequence along with its context. These data belong to a study of blood T cell repertoires in COVID-19. Study summary: The United States, Italy and Spain were the sources of the acute and convalescent COVID-19 samples.

With V trimmed by 2 bases and J by 10 bases, 7 bases remained unmatched. The germline V gene has CDR1 MDHEN and CDR2 SYDVKM. The CDR3 has 15 amino acids. TCRdb's copy holds only in-frame clones and misses some; the assay was immunoSEQ multiplex PCR. This table holds more than 85,000 clones, around 84% found once. This sequence originates from a man between 50 and 59 years old with active or convalescent COVID-19. Sequencing was done on a sample of peripheral blood. J is TRBJ2-2 and V is TRBV28; TRBD2 agrees at 10 bases. Written as DNA, the CDR3 is TGTGCCAGCAGTTTACCCAGCGGGGGGGCCCAGGAGCTGTTTTTT. Translated, it gives CASSLPSGGAQELFF.